Below are 10 T cell receptor beta chains sequenced from a single sample in a study of T cell repertoires and HLA-DP antigens. The table came from immunoSEQ multiplex PCR; TCRdb's copy has only in-frame clones and leaves some out. Here the sample spans about 73,000 clones, around four fifths being singletons. The antigens for these receptors are not known. The sequencing sample was made of CD4+ T cells from PBMCs. All receptors derive from a man between 60 and 75 years old in good health and CMV-seronegative.

The V and J genes are TRBV5-4 and TRBJ2-1; 10 positions agree with TRBD2. The CDR3 totals 15 residues. Losses at the gene ends were 2 bases for V and 5 bases for J; bases not matched to a gene: 4. The V gene's germline CDR1 is SGHNT and CDR2 YYREEE (reference sequence). CDR3 nucleotides: TGTGCCAGCAGCTTTGGCCTAGCGGGGGACAATGAGCAGTTCTTC. Its translation is CASSFGLAGDNEQFF.

V gene TRBV30 combines with J gene TRBJ1-3, with D maybe TRBD1 (6 bases). This CDR3 comprises 13 residues. V was cut by 8 bases and J by 1 base, with 12 bases left in between. Germline V CDR1 and CDR2: GTSNPN, SVGIG (reference sequence). The CDR3 here is CAGDTGSGNTIYF. The DNA for the CDR3 is TGTGCCGGGGACACAGGGTCTGGAAACACCATATATTTT.

This chain joins TRBV6-5 and TRBJ1-1, with D perhaps matching TRBD1 (5 bases). The length of the CDR3 is 13 residues. Per the germline V gene, CDR1 is MNHEY and CDR2 is SVGAGI. Deletions cut 4 bases from V and 1 base from J, with 7 bases between. As DNA, the CDR3 is TGTGCCAGCAGTTCGCAGGGGAACACTGAAGCTTTCTTT. Translated, it gives CASSSQGNTEAFF.

Here the CDR3 DNA reads TGTGCCTGGATGGAGGGCCAGCCCTACAATGAGCAGTTCTTC. Translation: CAWMEGQPYNEQFF. The chain combines TRBV30 with TRBJ2-1, with TRBD2 as a possible D gene (6 bases). V was pared by 4 bases and J by 2 bases, with 12 bases between. CDR3 size: 14 residues. Germline-derived CDR1 and CDR2 are GTSNPN and SVGIG (reference sequence).

This clone was observed a handful of times. The chain links TRBV27 to TRBJ1-2; D might be TRBD1 (6 bases). The ends were cut back, 3 bases at V and 4 bases at J, with 9 bases in the middle. The CDR3 consists of 13 residues. Germline CDR1 MNHEY, CDR2 SMNVEV (reference sequence). This chain's CDR3 is CASSLGGFYGYTF. CDR3 DNA: TGTGCCAGCAGTTTGGGGGGCTTCTATGGCTACACCTTC.

Only a few counts were recorded for this clone. The chain combines TRBV5-6 with TRBJ2-2; tentative D call: TRBD2 (5 bases). The CDR3 runs 16 residues. Trimming cost V 3 bases and J 7 bases, with 19 bases left between them. The germline V gene has CDR1 SGHDT and CDR2 YYEEEE. The DNA for the CDR3 is TGTGCCAGCAGCTCCCTGTGGCGGGTCTCGGGCGGGGAGCTGTTTTTT. This codes for CASSSLWRVSGGELFF.

V gene TRBV5-1 combines with J gene TRBJ2-3, with D possibly matching TRBD1 (6 bases). Germline CDR1 reads SGHRS; CDR2 reads YFSETQ. CDR3 size: 15 residues. The V end lost 1 base, the J end lost 1 base, and 10 bases lay between the germline ends. CDR3 region: CASSLRDTRTDTQYF. The CDR3 coding sequence is TGCGCCAGCAGCTTGCGGGACACTCGCACAGATACGCAGTATTTT.

The chain couples TRBV18 to TRBJ1-5; the D gene is possibly TRBD1 (6 bases). CDR1 and CDR2 (germline): KGHSH, LQKENI. V was cut by 2 bases and J by 7 bases, with 12 bases left in between. The CDR3 is 14 residues long. The CDR3 DNA reads TGTGCCAGCTCACCAGGGGGGCGAGGGCAGCCCCAGCATTTT. As protein: CASSPGGRGQPQHF.

V usage is TRBV7-8 and J usage is TRBJ2-1, with D unclear. V lost 3 bases and J lost 5, with 17 bases in between. This CDR3 contains 16 residues. The germline V gene encodes CDR1 SGHVS and CDR2 FQNEAQ. The CDR3 here is CASSLLRWGRDNEQFF. In DNA form, the CDR3 reads TGTGCCAGCAGCTTGCTTAGGTGGGGTCGTGACAATGAGCAGTTCTTC.

The chain carries TRBV5-4 and TRBJ2-5; TRBD1 matches 7 bases. The CDR3 is 13 residues long. Germline values: CDR1 SGHNT, CDR2 YYREEE (reference sequence). Trimming at V came to 2 bases and at J to 5 bases, leaving 3 bases not matched to a gene. CDR3 loop: CASSLKGAETQYF. CDR3 sequence (DNA): TGTGCCAGCAGCTTAAAGGGGGCTGAGACCCAGTACTTC. The variable domain in full, completed from reference TRBV5-4 and TRBJ2-5, reads ETGVTQSPTHLIKTRGQQVTLRCSSQSGHNTVSWYQQALGQGPQFIFQYYREEENGRGNFPPRFSGLQFPNYSSELNVNALELDDSALYLCASSLKGAETQYFGPGTRLLVL.